The entry below gives a single T cell receptor beta chain sequence along with its context. This entry belongs to a study of blood T cell repertoires in COVID-19. Across the whole study: T cells, B-cell-depleted T cells, or PBMCs supplied cDNA or gDNA.

Seattle's enrolled individuals joined amid active infection and were then monitored longitudinally. Measured with immunoSEQ multiplex PCR; TCRdb has only the in-frame clones, and not every one. The sample shows over 50,000 clones, around 77% of them seen only once. Sequenced sample: peripheral blood. The sequence was collected from a woman in her 70s with COVID-19, enrolled during active disease.

For the CDR3, the DNA is TGTGCCAGCAGCGCCTACTCCGACCGGATTACTAGCGGGAGGGACGGGGAGCTGTTTTTT. This translates into CASSAYSDRITSGRDGELFF. The V and J genes are TRBV11-3 and TRBJ2-2, with 13 bases lining up with TRBD2. CDR1 is SGHNT and CDR2 is YENEEA in the germline V gene. CDR3 length: 20 amino acids. V trimming: 5 bases; J trimming: 7 bases; junction bases outside the gene matches: 19.